Each of the 8 T cell receptor beta chains below was sequenced from the same sample in a study of blood T cell repertoires in COVID-19. TCRdb's table, derived via immunoSEQ multiplex PCR, lists solely in-frame clones and lacks some. The sample includes around 210,000 clones, approximately 90% of them seen just once. Specimen: peripheral blood. These receptors all stem from a man aged 45-60 years with COVID-19, enrolled during active disease.

This clone was observed a few times. V and J are TRBV5-1 and TRBJ2-2, with D unclear. CDR1 and CDR2 (germline): SGHRS, YFSETQ. The ends were cut back, 2 bases at V and 6 bases at J, with 11 bases in the middle. The CDR3 is made up of 14 amino acids. CDR3 amino acids: CASSFDFPAGELFF. The CDR3, as DNA: TGCGCCAGCAGCTTCGACTTCCCTGCCGGGGAGCTGTTTTTT. Full variable domain (outside the CDR3, taken from reference TRBV5-1 and TRBJ2-2): KAGVTQTPRYLIKTRGQQVTLSCSPISGHRSVSWYQQTPGQGLQFLFEYFSETQRNKGNFPGRFSGRQFSNSRSEMNVSTLELGDSALYLCASSFDFPAGELFFGEGSRLTVL.

V usage is TRBV29-1 and J usage is TRBJ1-5, with D unclear. CDR3 length: 14 amino acids. V was pared by 4 bases and J by 0 bases, with 10 bases between. Germline V lookup: CDR1 SQVTM, CDR2 ANQGSEA. The CDR3 here is CSVVGSDSNQPQHF. The CDR3 bases are TGCAGCGTTGTTGGCAGCGATAGCAATCAGCCCCAGCATTTT.

The CDR3 loop reads CASSLGWALAVGYEQYF. CDR3 DNA sequence: TGCGCCAGCAGCTTAGGATGGGCCCTAGCGGTGGGCTACGAGCAGTACTTC. The V and J genes are TRBV5-1 and TRBJ2-7, with 7 bases aligning to TRBD2. The CDR3 consists of 17 residues. With 2 bases clipped from V and 3 bases from J, the junction kept 14 bases outside the gene matches. CDR1 SGHRS and CDR2 YFSETQ come from the germline V gene. The complete variable domain, with remaining parts taken from reference TRBV5-1 and TRBJ2-7, reads KAGVTQTPRYLIKTRGQQVTLSCSPISGHRSVSWYQQTPGQGLQFLFEYFSETQRNKGNFPGRFSGRQFSNSRSEMNVSTLELGDSALYLCASSLGWALAVGYEQYFGPGTRLTVT.

Only one count was recorded for this clone. The chain employs TRBV18 and TRBJ2-3; TRBD1 matches 7 bases. This CDR3 has 15 residues. The V gene's germline CDR1 is KGHSH and CDR2 LQKENI. The J segment lost 0 bases and the V segment lost 6 bases, leaving 6 bases of the junction unmatched. CDR3 in DNA: TGTGCCAGCTCCCTCACGACAGGGAGCACAGATACGCAGTATTTT. Its protein product is CASSLTTGSTDTQYF.

This chain links TRBV18 with TRBJ2-1; the match to TRBD1 covers 9 bases. The length of the CDR3 is 16 residues. Per germline, CDR1 KGHSH and CDR2 LQKENI. The trim removed 0 bases at V and 0 bases at J, leaving 0 bases unmatched. The CDR3 DNA is TGTGCCAGCTCACCACCGACAGGGGGCTCCTACAATGAGCAGTTCTTC. This sequence encodes CASSPPTGGSYNEQFF.

As regards this clone: At the DNA level, this CDR3 is encoded by other sequences in the same sample as well. The chain has TRBV28 and TRBJ1-3, with a tentative D call TRBD1 (5 bases). Germline CDR1 and CDR2: MDHEN and SYDVKM. The CDR3 extends over 15 amino acids. V was clipped by 3 bases and J by 0 bases, with 9 bases between them. CDR3 sequence: CASSLGGSSGNTIYF. The DNA for the CDR3 is TGTGCCAGCAGTTTGGGGGGAAGCTCTGGAAACACCATATATTTT.

The chain joins TRBV6-5 to TRBJ1-3; the match to TRBD1 covers 9 bases. V shed 6 bases, J shed 3 bases, and the junction held 6 bases outside the gene matches. This CDR3 contains 15 residues. Germline V gives CDR1 MNHEY, CDR2 SVGAGI. The CDR3 spells CASRATGGFGNTIYF. The CDR3 DNA follows: TGTGCCAGCAGGGCTACAGGGGGCTTTGGAAACACCATATATTTT.

The gene calls are TRBV9 and TRBJ2-3; weak D call: TRBD1 (6 bases). The germline CDR1 and CDR2 sequences are SGDLS and YYNGEE. Trimming cost V 0 bases and J 0 bases, with 11 bases left between them. CDR3 length equals 16 residues. The CDR3 sequence is CASSVDGQTSTDTQYF. CDR3 nucleotide sequence: TGTGCCAGCAGCGTAGACGGACAGACTAGCACAGATACGCAGTATTTT.